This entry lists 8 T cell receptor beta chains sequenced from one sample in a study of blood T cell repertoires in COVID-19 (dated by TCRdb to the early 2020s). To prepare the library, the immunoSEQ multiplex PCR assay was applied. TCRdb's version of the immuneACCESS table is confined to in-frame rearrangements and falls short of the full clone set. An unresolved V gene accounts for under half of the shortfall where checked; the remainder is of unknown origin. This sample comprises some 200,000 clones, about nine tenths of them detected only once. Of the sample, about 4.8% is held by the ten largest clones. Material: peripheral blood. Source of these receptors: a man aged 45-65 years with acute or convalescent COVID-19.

In DNA, the CDR3 is TGTGCCAGCACCCCCCACTGGGGGGCCAACGTCCTGACTTTC. This codes for CASTPHWGANVLTF. This chain uses TRBV11-2 with TRBJ2-6; D uncertain. Per germline, CDR1 SGHAT and CDR2 FQNNGV. With 7 bases removed from V and 4 bases from J, the gap between germline ends came to 11 bases. The CDR3 is made up of 14 amino acids.

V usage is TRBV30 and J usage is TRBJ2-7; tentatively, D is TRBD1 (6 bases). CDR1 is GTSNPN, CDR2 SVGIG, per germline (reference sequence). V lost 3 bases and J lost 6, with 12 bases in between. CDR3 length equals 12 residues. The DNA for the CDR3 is TGTGCCTGGAGACCTACAGGGATCGAGCAGTACTTC. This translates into CAWRPTGIEQYF.

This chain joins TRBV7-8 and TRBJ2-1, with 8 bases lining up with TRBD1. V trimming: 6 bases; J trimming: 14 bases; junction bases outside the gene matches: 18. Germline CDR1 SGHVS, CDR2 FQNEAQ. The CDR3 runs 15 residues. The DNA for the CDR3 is TGTGCCAGCAGTGAGGGTCGAGGACAGGGCCAGAGAAAGTTCTTC. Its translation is CASSEGRGQGQRKFF.

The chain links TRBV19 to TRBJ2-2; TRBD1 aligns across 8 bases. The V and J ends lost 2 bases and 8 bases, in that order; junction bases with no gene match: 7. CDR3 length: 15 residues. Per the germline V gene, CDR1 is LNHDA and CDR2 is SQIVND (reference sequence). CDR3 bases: TGTGCCAGTAGTATAAGGGACAGGAGGCCGGGGGAGCTGTTTTTT. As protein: CASSIRDRRPGELFF.

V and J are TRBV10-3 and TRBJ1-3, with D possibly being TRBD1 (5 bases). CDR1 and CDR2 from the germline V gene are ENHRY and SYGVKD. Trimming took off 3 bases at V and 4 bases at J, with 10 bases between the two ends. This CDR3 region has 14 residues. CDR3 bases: TGTGCCATCAGTGACAGGGTCTCAGGAAACACCATATATTTT. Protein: CAISDRVSGNTIYF.

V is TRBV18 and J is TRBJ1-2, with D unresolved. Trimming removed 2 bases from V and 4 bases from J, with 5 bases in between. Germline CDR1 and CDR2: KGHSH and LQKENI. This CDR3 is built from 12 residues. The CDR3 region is CASSPGIYGYTF. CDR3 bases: TGTGCCAGCTCACCAGGCATCTATGGCTACACCTTC.

The CDR3 bases are TGTGCCAGCAGCCAGGTCCCGGGACAGGTTGATAACTATGGCTACACCTTC. This codes for CASSQVPGQVDNYGYTF. The chain uses TRBV3-1 (or the pseudogene TRBV3-2) and TRBJ1-2, with 8 bases matching TRBD1. Germline CDR1 reads LGHDT; CDR2 reads YNNKEL (reference sequence). With 3 bases clipped from V and 1 base from J, the junction kept 10 bases outside the gene matches. The CDR3 spans 17 residues.

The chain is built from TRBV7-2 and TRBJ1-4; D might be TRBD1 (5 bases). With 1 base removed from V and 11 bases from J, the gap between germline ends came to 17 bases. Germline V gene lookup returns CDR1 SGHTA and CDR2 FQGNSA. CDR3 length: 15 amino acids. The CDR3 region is CASSLGYGREDKLFF. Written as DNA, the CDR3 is TGTGCCAGCAGCTTAGGGTACGGCAGGGAAGACAAACTGTTTTTT.